Described below is a single TCR beta chain sequence and its context. Trimming took off 1 base at V and 0 bases at J, with 11 bases between the two ends. CDR1 and CDR2 (germline): SGHTS, YDEGEE. The CDR3 runs 17 residues. This sample is part of a study of Ad26.COV2.S vaccination and SARS-CoV-2 variants. Across the study: The donor was enrolled in the Ad26.COV2.S arm of the COV1001 trial. Participants got Ad26.COV2.S intramuscularly, once or twice 56 days apart.

Stated treatment: about 20 received Ad26.COV2.S at low or high dose, single or two shots; about five received placebo; per-sample allocation not given. Sample collection was performed on day 63 after the first vaccine or placebo injection. The method was immunoSEQ multiplex PCR; TCRdb's version includes in-frame clones alone and lacks a portion of them. The table lists some 290,000 clones, around four fifths of them singletons, with roughly 2% in the top ten. The clonotype was recovered from a person aged 18-65 years who received the Ad26.COV2.S COVID-19 vaccine or a placebo. This chain links TRBV5-8 with TRBJ1-6; no definite D call. The input for sequencing was peripheral blood, taken in a trial of Ad26.COV2.S vaccine versus placebo. The CDR3 loop reads CASSLTALSSYNSPLHF. CDR3 sequence (DNA): TGTGCCAGCAGCTTGACTGCCCTTAGCTCCTATAATTCACCCCTCCACTTT. Full variable domain (missing parts from reference TRBV5-8 and TRBJ1-6): EAGVTQSPTHLIKTRGQQATLRCSPISGHTSVYWYQQALGLGLQFLLWYDEGEERNRGNFPPRFSGRQFPNYSSELNVNALELEDSALYLCASSLTALSSYNSPLHFGNGTRLTVT.